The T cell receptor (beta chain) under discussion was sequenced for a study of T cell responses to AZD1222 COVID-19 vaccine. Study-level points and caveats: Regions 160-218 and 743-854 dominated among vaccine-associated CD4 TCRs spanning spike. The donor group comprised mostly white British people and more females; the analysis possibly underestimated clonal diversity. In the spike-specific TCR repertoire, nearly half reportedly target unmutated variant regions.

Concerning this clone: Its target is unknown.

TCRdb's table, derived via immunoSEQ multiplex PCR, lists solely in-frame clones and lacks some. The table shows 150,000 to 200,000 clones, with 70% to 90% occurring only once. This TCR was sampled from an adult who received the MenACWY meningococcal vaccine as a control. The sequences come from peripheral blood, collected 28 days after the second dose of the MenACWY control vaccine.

CDR3 amino acids: CASSPDQRGTRYGYTF. CDR3 coding DNA: TGTGCCAGCAGCCCCGACCAGAGGGGAACTCGCTATGGCTACACCTTC. This chain uses TRBV5-4 with TRBJ1-2; D possibly corresponds to TRBD1 (5 bases). The CDR3 consists of 16 residues. With 4 bases removed from V and 4 bases from J, the gap between germline ends came to 20 bases. Germline CDR1 is SGHNT and CDR2 is YYREEE (reference sequence).